This T cell receptor (beta chain) originates from a study of blood T cell repertoires in COVID-19 (dated by TCRdb to about 2020). Describing the broader study: Collaborator samples came from the United States, Italy and Spain and covered acute and convalescent phases of COVID-19. HLA class I and class II types, where available, came from metadata supplied by the sample provider rather than from assay-based typing. Sample metadata almost always included a de-identified subject ID, COVID-19 status, age in years and sex. The repertoires were made available in a free public database intended to serve as a resource for research on the immune response to SARS-CoV-2. The material from the prospective study consisted of cDNA or gDNA derived from T cells, B-cell-depleted T cells, or PBMCs. The samples were drawn from the first 160 participants of the ongoing ImmuneRACE study and from more than 1,000 subjects provided by 6 global collaborators. Subjects who had been exposed to COVID-19, were actively infected with it, or had recovered from it provided the deeply sampled blood TCRbeta repertoires that made up the dataset. Study-level results and caveats: The amount of clinical and demographic metadata varied by source and participant and was provided uncurated.

The germline V gene sets CDR1 to ENHRY and CDR2 to SYGVKD. V has 10 bases trimmed and J has 0 bases trimmed; junction bases matching no gene number 4. The CDR3 measures 14 amino acids from cysteine to phenylalanine. CDR3 DNA is the only sequence kept; it has 42 bases, read in frame from the first base. Regarding this clone: This receptor's antigen is unknown. One base away there is no much larger clone; base qualities are not given.

The collaborating institutions used their own protocols to collect whole blood in K2EDTA tubes. For TCRbeta analysis, collaborators shipped samples as frozen whole blood, isolated PBMCs, or DNA extracted from either of those sample types. TCRbeta CDR3 regions were amplified from genomic DNA using the immunoSEQ Assay, a bias-controlled multiplex PCR. On the study's bioinformatics: Within the assay, amplification of reference gene primers was used to estimate how many nucleated cells each sample contained. To quantify the absolute abundance of each unique TCRbeta CDR3 rearrangement, sequence reads were collapsed and filtered. For each sample, productive Simpson clonality was calculated as the square root of Simpson's diversity index over productive rearrangements. TCRdb limited this immuneACCESS table to in-frame rearrangements with V and J called. A share of clones is missing; checked studies link under half to unresolved V genes, and the rest is unexplained. The DNA gave D and trimming, while V, J and clone size come from that table. Counted in this sample were over 90,000 clones; more than 70% of them appeared once. The ten top clones hold approximately 17% of the sample.

The sequence is built from TRBV10-3 and TRBJ1-3; 9 bases in the middle match TRBD1. The material sequenced was peripheral blood. This TCR was sampled from a human donor in a cohort sampled during active COVID-19. The nucleotides are TGTGCCACCGGGACAGGGACCTCTGGAAACACCATATATTTT. The resulting protein is CATGTGTSGNTIYF.